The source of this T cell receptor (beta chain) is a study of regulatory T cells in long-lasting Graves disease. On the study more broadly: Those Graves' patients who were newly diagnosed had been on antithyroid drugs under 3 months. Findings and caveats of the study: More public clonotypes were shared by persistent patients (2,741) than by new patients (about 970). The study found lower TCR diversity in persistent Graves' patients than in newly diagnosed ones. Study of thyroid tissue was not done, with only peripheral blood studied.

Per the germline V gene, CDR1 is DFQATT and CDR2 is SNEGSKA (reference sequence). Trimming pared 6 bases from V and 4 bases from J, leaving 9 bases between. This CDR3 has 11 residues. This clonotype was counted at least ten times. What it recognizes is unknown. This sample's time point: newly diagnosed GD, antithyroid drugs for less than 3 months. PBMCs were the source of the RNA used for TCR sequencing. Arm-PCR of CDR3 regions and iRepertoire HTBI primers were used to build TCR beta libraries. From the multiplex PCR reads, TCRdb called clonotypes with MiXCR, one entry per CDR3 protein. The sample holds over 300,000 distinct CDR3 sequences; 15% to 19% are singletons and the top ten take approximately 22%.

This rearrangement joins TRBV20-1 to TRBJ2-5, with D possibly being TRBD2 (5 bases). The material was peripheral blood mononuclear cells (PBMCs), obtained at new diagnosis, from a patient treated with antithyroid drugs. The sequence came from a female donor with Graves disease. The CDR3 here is CSASEGETQYF. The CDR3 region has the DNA TGCAGTGCCAGCGAGGGAGAGACCCAGTACTTC.